The 9 T cell receptor beta chains presented below share a single source sample, sequenced in a study of blood T cell repertoires in COVID-19 (dated by TCRdb to the early 2020s). Libraries were constructed by the immunoSEQ multiplex PCR assay. Here the immuneACCESS table is served through TCRdb, limited to in-frame sequences with V and J called. Missing clones are a known gap in these copies; in checked studies unresolved V genes cover under half, and the rest lacks a known reason. This sample lists 250,000 to 350,000 clones; approximately 88% were detected once. The ten largest clonotypes hold about 1.5% of the sample. What was sequenced was peripheral blood. All receptors come from a human donor with COVID-19, enrolled during active disease. The donor label of this sample is uncertain.

The chain combines TRBV24-1 with TRBJ2-7; the D gene is possibly TRBD2 (6 bases). Germline V gene lookup returns CDR1 KGHDR and CDR2 SFDVKD. This CDR3 spans 14 amino acids. Between the trimmed V and J ends, which lost 10 bases and 2 bases, there was a span of 17 bases. Here the CDR3 DNA reads TGTGCCACTATTACCATAGCGGTTCCCTACGAGCAGTACTTC. Encoded protein: CATITIAVPYEQYF.

The CDR3 nucleotides are TGTGCCAGCAGCTTAGGGTCCCAGGGAAACATTCAGTACTTC. It yields the protein CASSLGSQGNIQYF. V gene TRBV7-2 combines with J gene TRBJ2-4, with TRBD1 as a possible D gene (5 bases). Trimming took off 1 base at V and 6 bases at J, with 10 bases between the two ends. Germline V gives CDR1 SGHTA, CDR2 FQGNSA. The CDR3 runs 14 residues.

The chain uses TRBV28 and TRBJ2-3; 14 nucleotides agree with TRBD2. The CDR3 is 18 amino acids. The V gene's germline CDR1 is MDHEN and CDR2 SYDVKM. V was pared by 3 bases and J by 2 bases, with 7 bases of the junction left unmatched. The DNA for the CDR3 is TGTGCCAGCAGTTTGTTGGGACTAGCGGGAGAGTACACAGATACGCAGTATTTT. This sequence encodes CASSLLGLAGEYTDTQYF.

The rearrangement uses TRBV7-2 and TRBJ2-1; 8 bases are shared with TRBD2. This CDR3 is 17 amino acids long. Germline V gene lookup returns CDR1 SGHTA and CDR2 FQGNSA. Trimming removed 0 bases from V and 4 bases from J; junction bases left unmatched: 8. The CDR3 region is CASSLARVQREYNEQFF. The CDR3 DNA reads TGTGCCAGCAGCTTAGCGCGTGTCCAGCGGGAGTACAATGAGCAGTTCTTC.

The chain is built from TRBV18 and TRBJ2-1; weak D call: TRBD2 (6 bases). V lost 1 base to trimming and J lost 3 bases, with 7 bases between them. There are 14 residues in the CDR3. The germline V gene encodes CDR1 KGHSH and CDR2 LQKENI. The CDR3 spells CASSPRGDYNEQFF. The CDR3 DNA reads TGTGCCAGCTCACCACGCGGGGACTACAATGAGCAGTTCTTC.

This rearrangement joins TRBV11-3 to TRBJ2-1; maybe TRBD2 (5 bases). The CDR3 totals 18 residues. V dropped 4 bases and J dropped 5 bases, with 24 bases sitting between them. The V gene's germline CDR1 is SGHNT and CDR2 YENEEA. CDR3 coding DNA: TGTGCCAGCAGCTCGTCATACACGGGAACCGCGGCGAACAATGAGCAGTTCTTC. Amino acids: CASSSSYTGTAANNEQFF.

V and J are TRBV6-1 and TRBJ2-5, with D tentatively TRBD1 (6 bases). The V gene lost 2 bases and the J gene lost 6 bases, with 10 bases spanning the gap. The V gene's germline CDR1 is MNHNS and CDR2 SASEGT. CDR3 length: 13 residues. The CDR3 loop reads CASSEQQGKTQYF. The CDR3 DNA reads as TGTGCCAGCAGTGAACAACAGGGAAAGACCCAGTACTTC.

This clone was picked up one time. The rearrangement uses TRBV5-4 and TRBJ2-2; 11 nucleotides align to TRBD2. Germline CDR1 and CDR2: SGHNT and YYREEE (reference sequence). Unmatched junction bases numbered 9, after V lost 4 bases and J lost 1 base. This CDR3 has 18 residues. This CDR3 reads CASSPPPLAGGNTGELFF. In DNA form, the CDR3 reads TGTGCCAGCAGCCCTCCCCCCCTAGCGGGAGGGAACACCGGGGAGCTGTTTTTT.

This chain links TRBV5-1 with TRBJ2-3; D is possibly TRBD2 (5 bases). CDR3 length equals 17 residues. The ends were cut back, 0 bases at V and 0 bases at J, with 14 bases in the middle. Germline V gene lookup returns CDR1 SGHRS and CDR2 YFSETQ. CDR3 bases: TGCGCCAGCAGCTTGGTGGAGTTTAGAGGGAGCACAGATACGCAGTATTTT. Protein product: CASSLVEFRGSTDTQYF. Together with reference TRBV5-1 and TRBJ2-3, the CDR3 gives the full variable domain: KAGVTQTPRYLIKTRGQQVTLSCSPISGHRSVSWYQQTPGQGLQFLFEYFSETQRNKGNFPGRFSGRQFSNSRSEMNVSTLELGDSALYLCASSLVEFRGSTDTQYFGPGTRLTVL.